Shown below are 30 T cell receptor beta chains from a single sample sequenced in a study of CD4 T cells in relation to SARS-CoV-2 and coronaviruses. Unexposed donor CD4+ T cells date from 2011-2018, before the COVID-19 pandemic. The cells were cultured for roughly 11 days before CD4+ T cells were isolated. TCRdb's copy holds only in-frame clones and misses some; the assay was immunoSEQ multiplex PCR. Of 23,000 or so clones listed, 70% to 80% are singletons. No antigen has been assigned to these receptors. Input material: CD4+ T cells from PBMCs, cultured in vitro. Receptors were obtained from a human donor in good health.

CDR3 nucleotide sequence: TGTGCCAGTAGTGCCCAAAAAGGAGGCTATGGCTACACCTTC. Protein sequence: CASSAQKGGYGYTF. The genes are TRBV19 and TRBJ1-2; D is uncertain. V was pared by 5 bases and J by 4 bases, with 14 bases between. From germline, CDR1 is LNHDA and CDR2 SQIVND (reference sequence). CDR3 length: 14 amino acids.

CDR3 sequence reads: CASSSGPHSTDTQYF. The CDR3 nucleotides are TGTGCCAGCAGCTCCGGGCCACACAGCACAGATACGCAGTATTTT. The chain is built from TRBV7-3 and TRBJ2-3; D unclear. The CDR3 is 15 residues long. V shed 4 bases and J shed 0 bases, with 11 bases lying between them. Looked up from germline, CDR1 is SGHTA and CDR2 is FQGTGA.

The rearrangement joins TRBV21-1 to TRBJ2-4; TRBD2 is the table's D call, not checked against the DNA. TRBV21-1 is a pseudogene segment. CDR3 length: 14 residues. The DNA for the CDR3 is TGTGCCAGCAGCAGTTACAAGAGGCTAAACATTCAGTACTTC. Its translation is CASSSYKRLNIQYF.

This CDR3 reads CATSTAGAYTQYF. The CDR3 DNA is TGTGCCACCAGCACCGCGGGAGCTTATACGCAGTATTTT. The J gene is TRBJ2-3, the V gene TRBV15; 7 positions match TRBD2. Germline V gene sequence: CDR1 LNHNV, CDR2 YYDKDF (reference sequence). V was clipped by 4 bases and J by 7 bases; unmatched bases: 5. This CDR3 has 13 residues.

In DNA form, the CDR3 reads TGTGCCACGGACAGTGAAAAACTGTTTTTT. It specifies CATDSEKLFF. The V and J genes are TRBV24-1 and TRBJ1-4; D perhaps matches TRBD1 (6 bases). Between the trimmed V and J ends, which lost 10 bases and 7 bases, there was a span of 6 bases. CDR3 length: 10 amino acids. From germline, CDR1 is KGHDR and CDR2 SFDVKD.

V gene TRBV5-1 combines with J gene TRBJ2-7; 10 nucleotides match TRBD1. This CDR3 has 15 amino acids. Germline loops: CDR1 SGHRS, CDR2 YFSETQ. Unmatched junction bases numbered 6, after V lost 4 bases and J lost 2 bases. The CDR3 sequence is CASSGQTGGTYEQYF. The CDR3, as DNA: TGCGCCAGCAGCGGGCAGACAGGGGGCACCTACGAGCAGTACTTC.

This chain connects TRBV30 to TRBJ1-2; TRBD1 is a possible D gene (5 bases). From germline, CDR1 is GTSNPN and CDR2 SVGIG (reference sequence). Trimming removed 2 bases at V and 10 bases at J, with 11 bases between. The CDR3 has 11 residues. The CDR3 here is CAWSLRGDYTF. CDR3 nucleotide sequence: TGTGCCTGGAGTCTGCGAGGGGACTACACCTTC.

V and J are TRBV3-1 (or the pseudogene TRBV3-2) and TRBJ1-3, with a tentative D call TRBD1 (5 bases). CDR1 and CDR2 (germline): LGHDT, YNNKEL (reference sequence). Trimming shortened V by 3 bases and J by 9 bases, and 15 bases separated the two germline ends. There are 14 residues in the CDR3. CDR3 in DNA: TGTGCCAGCAGCCAGAGCCTCCGGGGCGGCACCATATATTTT. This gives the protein CASSQSLRGGTIYF.

The DNA for the CDR3 is TGTGCCAGCAGTGAATTTATGGGCGCCGGGGAGCTGTTTTTT. Its translation is CASSEFMGAGELFF. The chain links TRBV2 to TRBJ2-2; D gene unclear. The CDR3 runs to 14 residues. Germline V gene data show CDR1 as SNHLY and CDR2 as FYNNEI. Trimming removed 2 bases at V and 6 bases at J, with 10 bases between.

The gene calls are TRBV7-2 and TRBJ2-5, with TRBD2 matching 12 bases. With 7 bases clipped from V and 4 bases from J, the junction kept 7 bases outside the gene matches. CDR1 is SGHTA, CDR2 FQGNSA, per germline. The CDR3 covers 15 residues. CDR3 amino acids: CASNLAGGLGETQYF. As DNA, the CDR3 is TGTGCCAGCAACCTAGCGGGGGGGCTCGGAGAGACCCAGTACTTC. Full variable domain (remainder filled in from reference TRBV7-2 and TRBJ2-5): GAGVSQSPSNKVTEKGKDVELRCDPISGHTALYWYRQSLGQGLEFLIYFQGNSAPDKSGLPSDRFSAERTGGSVSTLTIQRTQQEDSAVYLCASNLAGGLGETQYFGPGTRLLVL.

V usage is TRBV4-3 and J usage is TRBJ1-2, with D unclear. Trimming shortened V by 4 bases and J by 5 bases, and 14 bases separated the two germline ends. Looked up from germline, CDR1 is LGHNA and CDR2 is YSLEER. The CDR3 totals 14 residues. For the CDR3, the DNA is TGCGCCAGCAGCCCTTCGGACGGTGGTTATGGCTACACCTTC. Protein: CASSPSDGGYGYTF.

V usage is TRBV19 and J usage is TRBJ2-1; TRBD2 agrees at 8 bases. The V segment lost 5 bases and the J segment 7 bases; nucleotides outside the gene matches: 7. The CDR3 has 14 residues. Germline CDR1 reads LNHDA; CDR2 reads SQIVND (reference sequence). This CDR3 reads CASSATQRENEQFF. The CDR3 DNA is TGTGCCAGTAGTGCCACCCAGCGGGAGAATGAGCAGTTCTTC.

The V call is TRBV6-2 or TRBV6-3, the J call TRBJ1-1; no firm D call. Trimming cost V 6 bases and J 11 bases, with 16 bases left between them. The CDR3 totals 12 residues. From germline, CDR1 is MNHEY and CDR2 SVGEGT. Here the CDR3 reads CASSLQLRAAFF. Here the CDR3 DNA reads TGTGCCAGCAGCCTACAACTGAGGGCCGCTTTCTTT.

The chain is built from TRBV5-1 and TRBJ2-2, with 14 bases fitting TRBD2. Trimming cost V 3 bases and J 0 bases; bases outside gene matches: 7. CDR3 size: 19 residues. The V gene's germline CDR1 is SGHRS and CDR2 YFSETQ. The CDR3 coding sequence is TGCGCCAGCAGCTGGACTAGCGGGGGGCCCACCGCGAACACCGGGGAGCTGTTTTTT. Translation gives CASSWTSGGPTANTGELFF.

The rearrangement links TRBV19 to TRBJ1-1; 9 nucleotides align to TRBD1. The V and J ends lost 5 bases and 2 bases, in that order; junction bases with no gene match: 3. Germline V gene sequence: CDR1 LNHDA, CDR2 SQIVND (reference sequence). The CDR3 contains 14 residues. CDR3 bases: TGTGCCAGTAGTTTACAGGGGGCCAACACTGAAGCTTTCTTT. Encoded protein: CASSLQGANTEAFF.

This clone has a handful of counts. CDR3 sequence: CASTAGTGNQPQHF. In nucleotides, the CDR3 is TGTGCCAGCACCGCCGGGACAGGGAATCAGCCCCAGCATTTT. The V gene is TRBV6-6, the J gene TRBJ1-5, with 9 bases fitting TRBD1. CDR3 length: 14 amino acids. V lost 7 bases, J lost 4 bases, and 5 bases stayed unmatched. CDR1 is MNHNY and CDR2 is SVGAGI in the germline V gene (reference sequence).

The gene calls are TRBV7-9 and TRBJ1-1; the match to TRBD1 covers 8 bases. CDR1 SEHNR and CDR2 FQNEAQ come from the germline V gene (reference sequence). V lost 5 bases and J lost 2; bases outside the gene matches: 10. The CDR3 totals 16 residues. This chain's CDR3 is CASSPGQGEVNTEAFF. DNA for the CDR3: TGTGCCAGCAGCCCTGGACAGGGTGAGGTTAACACTGAAGCTTTCTTT. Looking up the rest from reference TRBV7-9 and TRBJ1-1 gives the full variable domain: DTGVSQNPRHKITKRGQNVTFRCDPISEHNRLYWYRQTLGQGPEFLTYFQNEAQLEKSRLLSDRFSAERPKGSFSTLEIQRTEQGDSAMYLCASSPGQGEVNTEAFFGQGTRLTVV.

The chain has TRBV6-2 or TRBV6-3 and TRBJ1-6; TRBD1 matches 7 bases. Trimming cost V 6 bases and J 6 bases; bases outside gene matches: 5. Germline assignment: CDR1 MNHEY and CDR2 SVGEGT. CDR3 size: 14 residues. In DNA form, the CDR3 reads TGTGCCAGCAGCACCGGGACAGTTAATTCACCCCTCCACTTT. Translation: CASSTGTVNSPLHF.

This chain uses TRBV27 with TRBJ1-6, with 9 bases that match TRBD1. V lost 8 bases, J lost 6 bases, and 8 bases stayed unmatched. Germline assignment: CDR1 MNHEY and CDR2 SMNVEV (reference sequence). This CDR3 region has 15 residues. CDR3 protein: CASGTGQGINSPLHF. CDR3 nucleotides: TGTGCCAGCGGGACCGGACAGGGGATTAATTCACCCCTCCACTTT.

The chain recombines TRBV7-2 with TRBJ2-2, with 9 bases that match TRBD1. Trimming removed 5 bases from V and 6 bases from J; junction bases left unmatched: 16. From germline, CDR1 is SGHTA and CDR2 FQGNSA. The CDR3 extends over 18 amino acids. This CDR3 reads CASSPYPGTGRRAGELFF. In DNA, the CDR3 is TGTGCCAGCAGCCCTTATCCCGGGACAGGGCGCAGAGCCGGGGAGCTGTTTTTT.

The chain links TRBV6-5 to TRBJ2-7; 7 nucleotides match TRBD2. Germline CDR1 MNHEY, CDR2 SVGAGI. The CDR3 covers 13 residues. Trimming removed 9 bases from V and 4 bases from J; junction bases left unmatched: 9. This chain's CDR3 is CARPGLLFYEQYF. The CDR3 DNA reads TGTGCCAGGCCGGGACTACTATTTTACGAGCAGTACTTC.

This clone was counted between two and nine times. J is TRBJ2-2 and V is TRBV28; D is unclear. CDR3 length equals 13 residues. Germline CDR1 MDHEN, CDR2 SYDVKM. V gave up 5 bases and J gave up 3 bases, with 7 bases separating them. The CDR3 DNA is TGTGCCAGCAGTGTAGTTTACACCGGGGAGCTGTTTTTT. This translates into CASSVVYTGELFF.

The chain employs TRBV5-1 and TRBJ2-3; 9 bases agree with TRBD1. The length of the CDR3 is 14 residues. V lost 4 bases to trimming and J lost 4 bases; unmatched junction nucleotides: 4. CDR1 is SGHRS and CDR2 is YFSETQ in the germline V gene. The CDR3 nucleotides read TGCGCCAGCAGCACCAGACAGGGGGCAGATACGCAGTATTTT. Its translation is CASSTRQGADTQYF.

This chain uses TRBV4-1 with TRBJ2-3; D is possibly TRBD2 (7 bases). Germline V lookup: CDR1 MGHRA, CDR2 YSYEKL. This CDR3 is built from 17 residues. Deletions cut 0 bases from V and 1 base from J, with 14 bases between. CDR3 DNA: TGCGCCAGCAGCCAAGATGGCGGGGGCGGAGGCACAGATACGCAGTATTTT. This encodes CASSQDGGGGGTDTQYF.

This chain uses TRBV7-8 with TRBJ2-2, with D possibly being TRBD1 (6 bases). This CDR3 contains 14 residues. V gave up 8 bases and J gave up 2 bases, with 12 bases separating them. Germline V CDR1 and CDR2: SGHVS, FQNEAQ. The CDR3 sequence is CASRPDSNTGELFF. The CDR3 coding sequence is TGTGCCAGCCGACCGGACAGCAACACCGGGGAGCTGTTTTTT. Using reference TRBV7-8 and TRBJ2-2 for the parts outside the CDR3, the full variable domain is GAGVSQSPRYKVAKRGQDVALRCDPISGHVSLFWYQQALGQGPEFLTYFQNEAQLDKSGLPSDRFFAERPEGSVSTLKIQRTQQEDSAVYLCASRPDSNTGELFFGEGSRLTVL.

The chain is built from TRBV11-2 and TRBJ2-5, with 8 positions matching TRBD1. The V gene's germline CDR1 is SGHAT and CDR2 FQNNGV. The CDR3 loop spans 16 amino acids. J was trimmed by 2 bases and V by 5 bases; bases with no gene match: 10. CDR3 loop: CASSRGQGGVQETQYF. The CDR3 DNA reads TGTGCCAGCAGCCGTGGACAGGGAGGTGTTCAAGAGACCCAGTACTTC.

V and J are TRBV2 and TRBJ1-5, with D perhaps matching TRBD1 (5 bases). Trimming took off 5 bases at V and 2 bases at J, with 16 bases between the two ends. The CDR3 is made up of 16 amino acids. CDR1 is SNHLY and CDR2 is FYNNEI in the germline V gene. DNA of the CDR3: TGTGCCAGCAGTCCCGGGGCTGAGTATGGCAATCAGCCCCAGCATTTT. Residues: CASSPGAEYGNQPQHF.

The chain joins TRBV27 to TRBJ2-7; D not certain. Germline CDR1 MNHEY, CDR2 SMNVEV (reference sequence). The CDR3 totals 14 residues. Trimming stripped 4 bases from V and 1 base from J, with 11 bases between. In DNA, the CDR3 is TGTGCCAGCAGTTCGGACCGTGATTCCTACGAGCAGTACTTC. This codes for CASSSDRDSYEQYF.

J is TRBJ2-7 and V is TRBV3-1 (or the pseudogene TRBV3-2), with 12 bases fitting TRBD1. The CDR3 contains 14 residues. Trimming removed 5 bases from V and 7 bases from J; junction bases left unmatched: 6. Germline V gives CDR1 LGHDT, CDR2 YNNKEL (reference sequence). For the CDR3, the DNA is TGTGCCAGCAGCACGGGACAGGGGGCGGAGGAGCAGTACTTC. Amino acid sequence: CASSTGQGAEEQYF.

The CDR3 nucleotides are TGTGCCAGCAGCCACCCCGGACAGCCCGACTATGGCTACACCTTC. This gives the protein CASSHPGQPDYGYTF. The chain uses TRBV7-2 and TRBJ1-2, with D perhaps matching TRBD1 (6 bases). V was pared by 5 bases and J by 3 bases, with 16 bases between. The CDR3 is 15 residues long. The germline gives CDR1 SGHTA, CDR2 FQGNSA.